This is a list of T cell receptor beta chains from one sample in a study of cytomegalovirus exposure and HLA in healthy donors. Profiled with immunoSEQ multiplex PCR; TCRdb holds only in-frame clones, not every one. Among approximately 120,000 clones listed, 74% were seen once. Sequenced: PBMCs. These receptors came from a woman in her forties or fifties in good health and CMV-seropositive. Both conserved end residues are part of each CDR3. Each record gives: V gene, clone size, D gene, J gene, CDR3 DNA, CDR3 protein. D genes are given only for firm matches. For some rows the clone size is stated as once, few or many, or as a class when expanded; others skip it.

V: TRBV10-3; size: -; D: TRBD1; J: TRBJ2-2; DNA: TGTGCCATCAGTGTTGACACAGGGGGCAATACCGGGGAGCTGTTTTTT; CDR3: CAISVDTGGNTGELFF
V: TRBV4-2; size: -; D: TRBD2; J: TRBJ2-7; DNA: TGTGCCAGCAGCCAAGATAGCGGGGGGGGGTATGAGCAGTACTTC; CDR3: CASSQDSGGGYEQYF
V: TRBV5-1; size: -; D: -; J: TRBJ1-4; DNA: TGCGCCAGCAGCTTTGAAGGGCGGGCTGAAAAACTGTTTTTT; CDR3: CASSFEGRAEKLFF
V: TRBV9; size: -; D: TRBD2; J: TRBJ2-1; DNA: TGTGCCAGCAGCGTAGAGGCTAGCGGGGGTTACAATGAGCAGTTCTTC; CDR3: CASSVEASGGYNEQFF
V: TRBV2; size: -; D: TRBD1; J: TRBJ2-2; DNA: TGTGCCGGCAGGGGGACAGCCGGGGAGCTGTTTTTT; CDR3: CAGRGTAGELFF
V: TRBV5-5; size: -; D: TRBD1; J: TRBJ1-6; DNA: TGTGCCAGCAGCGCCGACAGGGGTCGCCCTTCACCCCTCCACTTT; CDR3: CASSADRGRPSPLHF
V: TRBV11-2; size: -; D: TRBD2; J: TRBJ2-3; DNA: TGTGCCAGCAGCTCCTTAGCGGGGGGGGTCACAGATACGCAGTATTTT; CDR3: CASSSLAGGVTDTQYF
V: TRBV28; size: -; D: TRBD1; J: TRBJ1-4; DNA: TGTGCCAGCAGTTTATTGGCAGGGGGACCCCCTAATGAAAAACTGTTTTTT; CDR3: CASSLLAGGPPNEKLFF
V: TRBV25-1; size: -; D: -; J: TRBJ1-6; DNA: TGTGCCAGCGGGCAGGGGAGGGATTCACCCCTCCACTTT; CDR3: CASGQGRDSPLHF
V: TRBV6-5; size: -; D: TRBD2; J: TRBJ2-3; DNA: TGTGCCAGCAGTTACTCTAGCGGGGGGGCAGCAGATACGCAGTATTTT; CDR3: CASSYSSGGAADTQYF
V: TRBV27; size: -; D: -; J: TRBJ1-1; DNA: TGTGCCAGCAGTCCCCCCGGGGTGGGCACTGAAGCTTTCTTT; CDR3: CASSPPGVGTEAFF
V: TRBV6-1; size: -; D: -; J: TRBJ2-1; DNA: TGTGCCAGCAGTGAATCCCAGGGTCCGTTCTTC; CDR3: CASSESQGPFF
V: TRBV5-1; size: -; D: -; J: TRBJ2-3; DNA: TGCGCCAGCACCAGACAGACTAGCACAGATACGCAGTATTTT; CDR3: CASTRQTSTDTQYF
V: TRBV6-5; size: -; D: -; J: TRBJ2-2; DNA: TGTGCCAGCAGACCCGGGTCTCAACCCGGGGAGCTGTTTTTT; CDR3: CASRPGSQPGELFF
V: TRBV27; size: -; D: TRBD2; J: TRBJ2-3; DNA: TGTGCCAGCAGTTTAACTAGCGGGGTGGATACGCAGTATTTT; CDR3: CASSLTSGVDTQYF
V: TRBV14; size: -; D: -; J: TRBJ1-2; DNA: TGTGCCAGCAGCCCATGGGGGGAAGCTAACTATGGCTACACCTTC; CDR3: CASSPWGEANYGYTF
V: TRBV4-1; size: -; D: TRBD2; J: TRBJ2-5; DNA: TGCGCCAGCAGCCAGAGCGGGGGGGCGTGGGAGACCCAGTACTTC; CDR3: CASSQSGGAWETQYF
V: TRBV11-3; size: -; D: TRBD1; J: TRBJ1-6; DNA: TGTGCCAGCAGCCGGACAGGGTCTGGTTCACCCCTCCACTTT; CDR3: CASSRTGSGSPLHF
V: TRBV6-5; size: -; D: -; J: TRBJ1-2; DNA: TGTGCCAGCAGTTACGAAACAGTCTATGGCTACACCTTC; CDR3: CASSYETVYGYTF
V: TRBV6-4; size: few; D: TRBD2; J: TRBJ2-2; DNA: TGTGCCAGCAGTACTAGCGGGGGCACCGGGGAGCTGTTTTTT; CDR3: CASSTSGGTGELFF
V: TRBV7-6; size: -; D: -; J: TRBJ2-7; DNA: TGTGCCAGCAGCTCGGACAGAGGGAACTCCTACGAGCAGTACTTC; CDR3: CASSSDRGNSYEQYF
V: TRBV4-1; size: -; D: TRBD1; J: TRBJ1-6; DNA: TGCGCCAGCAGCCAGACCATAAGGACAGGGTTTAATTCACCCCTCCACTTT; CDR3: CASSQTIRTGFNSPLHF
V: TRBV30; size: -; D: TRBD1; J: TRBJ1-6; DNA: TGTGCCTGGAGTGTACAGGGGGCCCCACCCCTCCACTTT; CDR3: CAWSVQGAPPLHF
V: TRBV7-2; size: few; D: TRBD1; J: TRBJ1-2; DNA: TGTGCCAGCAGCGCAGCCGGACAGGGTTCTGGCTACACCTTC; CDR3: CASSAAGQGSGYTF
V: TRBV5-1; size: few; D: TRBD2; J: TRBJ2-5; DNA: TGCGCCAGCAGCTTGGTAGCGGGGGGGCGAGAGACCCAGTACTTC; CDR3: CASSLVAGGRETQYF
V: TRBV4-3; size: -; D: TRBD2; J: TRBJ2-3; DNA: TGCGCCAGCAGCCAAGGGGAGACTAGCGGCCCCACAGATACGCAGTATTTT; CDR3: CASSQGETSGPTDTQYF
V: TRBV6-5; size: -; D: -; J: TRBJ1-5; DNA: TGTGCCAGCAGTGAAGAAGGGGGTCAGCCCCAGCATTTT; CDR3: CASSEEGGQPQHF
V: TRBV30; size: -; D: -; J: TRBJ1-5; DNA: TGTGCCTGGGCCAGGGGCGACAATCAGCCCCAGCATTTT; CDR3: CAWARGDNQPQHF
V: TRBV19; size: once; D: -; J: TRBJ1-2; DNA: TGTGCCAGTAGGTCCAGGGCGGATGGCTACACCTTC; CDR3: CASRSRADGYTF
V: TRBV7-9; size: few; D: -; J: TRBJ2-7; DNA: TGTGCCAGCAGCGACCGACAGCACTACGAGCAGTACTTC; CDR3: CASSDRQHYEQYF
V: TRBV9; size: -; D: TRBD2; J: TRBJ2-7; DNA: TGTGCCAGCAGCGTAGACGGGAGGTACGAGCAGTACTTC; CDR3: CASSVDGRYEQYF
V: TRBV6-1; size: -; D: -; J: TRBJ2-7; DNA: TGTGCCAGCAGGCAGTTCGAGGCGTTGGAGCAGTACTTC; CDR3: CASRQFEALEQYF
V: TRBV7-2; size: -; D: -; J: TRBJ2-7; DNA: TGTGCCAGCAGCTTAGGAGCTGGAGTCGAGCAGTACTTC; CDR3: CASSLGAGVEQYF
V: TRBV7-2; size: -; D: -; J: TRBJ2-7; DNA: TGTGCCAGCAGCTTAGTTTCAGGGGCAGCCTACGAGCAGTACTTC; CDR3: CASSLVSGAAYEQYF
V: TRBV10-3; size: once; D: TRBD2; J: TRBJ2-3; DNA: TGTGCCATCAGTGAGTCGCCAGCGGGGGTGGGAACAGATACGCAGTATTTT; CDR3: CAISESPAGVGTDTQYF
V: TRBV7-9; size: -; D: -; J: TRBJ2-7; DNA: TGTGCCAGCTCCGAACAGGACTACCGGCAGTACTTC; CDR3: CASSEQDYRQYF
V: TRBV4-1; size: -; D: TRBD1; J: TRBJ1-6; DNA: TGCGCCAGCAGCCTTCGACAGGGGGCTGAAAATTCACCCCTCCACTTT; CDR3: CASSLRQGAENSPLHF
V: TRBV15; size: once; D: TRBD2; J: TRBJ2-2; DNA: TGTGCCACCAGCAGAGGGGGCCTAGCGGGGAGGGAGCTGTTTTTT; CDR3: CATSRGGLAGRELFF
V: TRBV6-1; size: -; D: -; J: TRBJ1-1; DNA: TGTGCCAGCAGTGAAGCTACTTTAGATCGGTACACTGAAGCTTTCTTT; CDR3: CASSEATLDRYTEAFF
V: TRBV19; size: -; D: TRBD1; J: TRBJ1-5; DNA: TGTGCCAGTAGGGTACAGGGGGCGGATCAGCCCCAGCATTTT; CDR3: CASRVQGADQPQHF
V: TRBV5-1; size: -; D: TRBD1; J: TRBJ2-2; DNA: TGCGCCAGCAGCATCGACAGGGCCGGGGAGCTGTTTTTT; CDR3: CASSIDRAGELFF
V: TRBV9; size: -; D: TRBD1; J: TRBJ2-4; DNA: TGTGCCAGCAGCGGTTGGACGGGACAGGGGGCGCCGTCAGCCAAAAACATTCAGTACTTC; CDR3: CASSGWTGQGAPSAKNIQYF
V: TRBV7-8; size: -; D: -; J: TRBJ2-1; DNA: TGTGCCAGCAGCTTTCTCGGGGTCAATGAGCAGTTCTTC; CDR3: CASSFLGVNEQFF
V: TRBV5-1; size: -; D: TRBD1; J: TRBJ1-4; DNA: TGCGCCAGCAGCCTTGGGGGGACAGGGATGAAAAAACTGTTTTTT; CDR3: CASSLGGTGMKKLFF
V: TRBV7-3; size: -; D: TRBD1; J: TRBJ2-5; DNA: TGTGCCAGCAGCCTCAGCACAGACAGGGGGGTAACCCAGTACTTC; CDR3: CASSLSTDRGVTQYF
V: TRBV7-2; size: -; D: -; J: TRBJ1-2; DNA: TGTGCCAGCAGCTTAGGCAGTAATGGCTATGGCTACACCTTC; CDR3: CASSLGSNGYGYTF
V: TRBV7-9; size: -; D: -; J: TRBJ1-2; DNA: TGTGCCAGCAGCTTAGGCCAGGGGATGGGCCCGCATAATGGCTACACCTTC; CDR3: CASSLGQGMGPHNGYTF
V: TRBV19; size: -; D: TRBD2; J: TRBJ2-3; DNA: TGTGCCAGTAGTATGATCGCTAGCGGGGGTACAGATACGCAGTATTTT; CDR3: CASSMIASGGTDTQYF
V: TRBV7-9; size: -; D: -; J: TRBJ2-3; DNA: TGTTCCGGCGGGGACAGCGGACGCACAGATACGCAGTATTTT; CDR3: CSGGDSGRTDTQYF
V: TRBV5-5; size: once; D: -; J: TRBJ2-3; DNA: TGTGCCAGCAGCTTCGACTCTGGAACAGATACGCAGTATTTT; CDR3: CASSFDSGTDTQYF
V: TRBV4-1; size: many; D: TRBD1; J: TRBJ1-5; DNA: TGCGCCAGCAGCCAAATACAGGGGGCAGGTCAGCCCCAGCATTTT; CDR3: CASSQIQGAGQPQHF